Below are 6 T cell receptor beta chains sequenced from a single sample in a study of Ad26.COV2.S vaccination and SARS-CoV-2 variants. The treatment was: over 15 received Ad26.COV2.S at low or high dose, single or two shots; about five received placebo; per-sample allocation not given. Collection of the samples took place on day 63 after the first injection of vaccine or placebo. The assay was immunoSEQ multiplex PCR, and TCRdb's table has in-frame clones only and misses some. The sample yields hundreds of thousands of clones, about 87% seen once. The sample consisted of peripheral blood, taken in a trial of Ad26.COV2.S vaccine versus placebo. All receptors derive from a person between 18 and 60 years old who received the Ad26.COV2.S COVID-19 vaccine or a placebo.

This chain joins TRBV9 and TRBJ2-2, with a weak D call TRBD1 (5 bases). CDR1 and CDR2 (germline): SGDLS, YYNGEE. V was trimmed by 0 bases and J by 15 bases, leaving 12 bases between them. The CDR3 contains 12 residues. CDR3 DNA sequence: TGTGCCAGCAGCGTAGAGCAGGGTCGGATGTTTTTT. Amino acid sequence: CASSVEQGRMFF. Drawing the rest from reference TRBV9 and TRBJ2-2, the complete variable domain is DSGVTQTPKHLITATGQRVTLRCSPRSGDLSVYWYQQSLDQGLQFLIQYYNGEERAKGNILERFSAQQFPDLHSELNLSSLELGDSALYFCASSVEQGRMFFGEGSRLTVL.

This clone was recorded only once. The chain couples TRBV7-9 to TRBJ2-5; D perhaps matches TRBD2 (6 bases). The V end was cut by 2 bases, the J end by 1 base, with 14 bases between. Germline-derived CDR1 and CDR2 are SEHNR and FQNEAQ (reference sequence). The CDR3 spans 16 residues. DNA of the CDR3: TGTGCCAGCAGCTTATCCCGGAGGGACGTCCAAGAGACCCAGTACTTC. This translates into CASSLSRRDVQETQYF.

The chain is built from TRBV18 and TRBJ1-1; D is undetermined. The CDR3 contains 14 residues. V was cut by 2 bases and J by 1 base, with 8 bases left in between. Germline values: CDR1 KGHSH, CDR2 LQKENI. The CDR3 protein is CASSPNPGNTEAFF. The CDR3, as DNA: TGTGCCAGCTCACCAAATCCCGGGAACACTGAAGCTTTCTTT.

The CDR3 DNA sequence: TGTGCCAGCAGCCCCCTTGGAAGCTCCTACAATGAGCAGTTCTTC. Translation gives CASSPLGSSYNEQFF. The rearrangement joins TRBV7-8 to TRBJ2-1; no clear D. The germline CDR1 and CDR2 sequences are SGHVS and FQNEAQ. The CDR3 runs to 15 residues. V lost 5 bases to trimming and J lost 0 bases, with 11 bases between them.

The chain combines TRBV2 with TRBJ2-1; D might be TRBD1 (6 bases). The germline CDR1 and CDR2 sequences are SNHLY and FYNNEI. The V end was cut by 2 bases, the J end by 0 bases, with 11 bases between. CDR3 length equals 16 residues. CDR3 nucleotide sequence: TGTGCCAGCAGTGAATTTGGGGGCAACTCCTACAATGAGCAGTTCTTC. Protein: CASSEFGGNSYNEQFF.

V and J are TRBV15 and TRBJ2-7; D uncertain. From germline, CDR1 is LNHNV and CDR2 YYDKDF (reference sequence). This CDR3 spans 16 amino acids. V was trimmed by 2 bases and J by 0 bases, leaving 14 bases between them. CDR3 coding DNA: TGTGCCACCAGCAGAACGCCCGACTTCCTCTCCTACGAGCAGTACTTC. It is translated as CATSRTPDFLSYEQYF.